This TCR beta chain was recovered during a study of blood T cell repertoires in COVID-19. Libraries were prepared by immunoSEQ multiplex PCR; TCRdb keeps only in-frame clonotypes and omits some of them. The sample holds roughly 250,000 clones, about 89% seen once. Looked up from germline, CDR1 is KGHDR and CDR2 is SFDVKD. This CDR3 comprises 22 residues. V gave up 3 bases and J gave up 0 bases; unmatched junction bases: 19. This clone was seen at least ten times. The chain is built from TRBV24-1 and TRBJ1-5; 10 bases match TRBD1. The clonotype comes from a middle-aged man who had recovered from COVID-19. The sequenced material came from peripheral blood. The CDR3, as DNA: TGTGCCACCAGTGATCCCGATCCGGGACAGGGGATCCTTGGGGGTAGCAATCAGCCCCAGCATTTT. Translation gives CATSDPDPGQGILGGSNQPQHF.